This TCR beta chain was profiled in a study of T cells in localized non-small cell lung cancer. Regarding the study as a whole: In adjacent lung appeared a median around 60 of the top 100 tumor clones.

TCRdb's table, derived via immunoSEQ multiplex PCR, lists solely in-frame clones and lacks some. The sample has around 50,000 clones, roughly 90% seen once. A remark on this clone: No antigen is known for it.

Sequenced here: peripheral blood, sampled before any cancer treatment. The source is a male donor older than 55 with stage III squamous cell lung carcinoma.

CDR3 region: CASSMGLAYNEQFF. CDR3 nucleotide sequence: TGTGCCAGCAGCATGGGACTAGCGTACAATGAGCAGTTCTTC. The chain employs TRBV7-3 and TRBJ2-1; TRBD2 matches 10 bases. The CDR3 consists of 14 residues. Per the germline V gene, CDR1 is SGHTA and CDR2 is FQGTGA. The trim removed 5 bases at V and 4 bases at J, leaving 2 bases unmatched.